A single sample gave rise to the 2 T cell receptor beta chains below, sequenced in a study of vaccination and CD4 T cells after COVID-19. The Oncomine TCR Beta short-read assay sequenced DNA from cultured CD4+ T cells. One entry per CDR3 protein, called by TCRdb with MiXCR from the PCR reads. The repertoire holds around 16,000 distinct CDR3 sequences, with under 65% as singletons. This sample's treatment: approximately 9-day PBMC culture with coronavirus spike peptide pools or control peptides (ViraFEST assay). Antigen specificity for these receptors is unknown. Sequenced here: CD4+ T cells from blood, cultured in vitro, sampled before SARS-CoV-2 vaccination. Source of these receptors: a human donor who had recovered from COVID-19.

This clonotype was seen once. The chain couples TRBV6-2 or TRBV6-3 to TRBJ1-1, with D possibly matching TRBD1 (5 bases). The CDR3 sequence is 13 residues long. Trimming took off 5 bases at V and 1 base at J, with 8 bases between the two ends. Germline V gene data show CDR1 as MNHEY and CDR2 as SVGEGT. The CDR3 region has the DNA TGTGCCAGCAGTCCACAGGAGAACACTGAAGCTTTCTTT. Its translation: CASSPQENTEAFF.

This clonotype came up a few times. The genes are TRBV10-3 and TRBJ1-5; 8 bases align to TRBD1. The CDR3 sequence is 15 residues long. The J segment lost 5 bases and the V segment lost 3 bases, leaving 6 bases of the junction unmatched. Germline CDR1 and CDR2: ENHRY and SYGVKD. CDR3 DNA sequence: TGTGCCATCAGTGACAGGGGGCATAGGGATCAGCCCCAGCATTTT. Protein product: CAISDRGHRDQPQHF.